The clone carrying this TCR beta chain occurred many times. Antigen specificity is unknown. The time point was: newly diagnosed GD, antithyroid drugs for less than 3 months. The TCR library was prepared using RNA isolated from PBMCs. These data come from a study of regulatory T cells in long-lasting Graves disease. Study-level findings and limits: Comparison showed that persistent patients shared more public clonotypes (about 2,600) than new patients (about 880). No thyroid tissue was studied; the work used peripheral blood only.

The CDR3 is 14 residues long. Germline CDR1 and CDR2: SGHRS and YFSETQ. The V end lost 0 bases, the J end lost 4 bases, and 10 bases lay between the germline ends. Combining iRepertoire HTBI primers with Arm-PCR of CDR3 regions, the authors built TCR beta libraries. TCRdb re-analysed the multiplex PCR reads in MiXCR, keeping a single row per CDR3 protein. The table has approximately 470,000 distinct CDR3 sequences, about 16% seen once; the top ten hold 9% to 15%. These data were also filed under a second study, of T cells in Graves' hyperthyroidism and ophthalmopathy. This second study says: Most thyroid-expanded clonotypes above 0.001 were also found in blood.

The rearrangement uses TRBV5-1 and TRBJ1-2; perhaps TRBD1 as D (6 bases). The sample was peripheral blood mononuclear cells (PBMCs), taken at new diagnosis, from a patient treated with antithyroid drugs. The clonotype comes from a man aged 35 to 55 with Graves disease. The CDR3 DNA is TGCGCCAGCAGCTTGGAAAGGGGGGCCTATGGCTACACCTTC. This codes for CASSLERGAYGYTF.